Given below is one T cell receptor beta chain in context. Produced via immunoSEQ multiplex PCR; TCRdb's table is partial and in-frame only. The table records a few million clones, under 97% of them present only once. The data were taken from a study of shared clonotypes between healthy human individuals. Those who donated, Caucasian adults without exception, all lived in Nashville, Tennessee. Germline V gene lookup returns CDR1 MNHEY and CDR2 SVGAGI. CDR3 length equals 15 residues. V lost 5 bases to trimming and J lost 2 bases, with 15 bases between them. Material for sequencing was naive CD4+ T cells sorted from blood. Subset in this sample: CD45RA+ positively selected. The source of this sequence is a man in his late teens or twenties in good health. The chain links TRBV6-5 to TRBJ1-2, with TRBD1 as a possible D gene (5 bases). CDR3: CASSPTGLSNYGYTF. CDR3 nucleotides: TGTGCCAGCAGTCCTACGGGACTATCAAACTATGGCTACACCTTC.